This TCR beta chain was recovered during a study of T-cell reconstitution after alpha-beta-depleted transplantation in children. General study results and limits: It was newly produced T cells that mostly accounted for T-cell counts and diversity one year after transplant. Expanded graft clones numbering several hundred reportedly gave rise to alpha-beta T cells about two months after transplant.

On this clonotype: What it binds is not known.

In germline, CDR1 is SGHDT, CDR2 YYEEEE. The CDR3 is 12 residues long. V was cut by 3 bases and J by 2 bases, with 6 bases left in between. Preparation of the TCRbeta library was carried out with unique molecular identifiers. TCRdb processed the PCR reads anew with MiXCR; each CDR3 protein has one entry. The data show just over 950,000 distinct CDR3 sequences, around 30% seen once. The receptor was derived from a boy under three years old who had a stem cell transplant for SCID, so the T cells may come from the graft donor. The J gene is TRBJ2-7, the V gene TRBV5-6; no definite D call. Sequences were derived from PBMCs, mostly from graft donor cells, sampled 360 days after TCRalphabeta/CD19-depleted stem cell transplant. The DNA of the CDR3 is TGTGCCAGCAGCTCCCTCCCCTACGAGCAGTACTTC. It codes for CASSSLPYEQYF. Full variable domain (rest looked up from reference TRBV5-6 and TRBJ2-7): DAGVTQSPTHLIKTRGQQVTLRCSPKSGHDTVSWYQQALGQGPQFIFQYYEEEERQRGNFPDRFSGHQFPNYSSELNVNALLLGDSALYLCASSSLPYEQYFGPGTRLTVT.